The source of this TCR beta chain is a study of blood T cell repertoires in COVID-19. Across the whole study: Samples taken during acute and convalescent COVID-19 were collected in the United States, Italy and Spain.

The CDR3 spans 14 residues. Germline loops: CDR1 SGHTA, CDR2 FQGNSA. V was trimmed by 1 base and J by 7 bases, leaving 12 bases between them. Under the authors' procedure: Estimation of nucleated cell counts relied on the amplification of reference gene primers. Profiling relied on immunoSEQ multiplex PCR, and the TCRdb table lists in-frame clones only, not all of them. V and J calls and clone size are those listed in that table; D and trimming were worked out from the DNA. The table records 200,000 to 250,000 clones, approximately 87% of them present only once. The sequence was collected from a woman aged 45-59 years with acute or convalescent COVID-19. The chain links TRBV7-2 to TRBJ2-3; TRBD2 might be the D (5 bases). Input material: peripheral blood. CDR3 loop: CASSLEDWGYTQYF. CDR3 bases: TGTGCCAGCAGCTTAGAGGACTGGGGATATACGCAGTATTTT.